What follows describes a single TCR beta chain. The CDR3 spans 13 residues. With 5 bases removed from V and 0 bases from J, the gap between germline ends came to 6 bases. The V gene's germline CDR1 is MNHGY and CDR2 SAAAGT. This sample is drawn from a study of sequential checkpoint blockade in melanoma. As for the study in general: Maintenance nivolumab came after either treatment sequence. TCRbeta immunosequencing was performed on DNA from fewer than 95 pretreatment melanoma tumor samples.

Method: immunoSEQ multiplex PCR; TCRdb's copy keeps in-frame clones and lacks some. This sample has about 3,000 clones; roughly a fifth occur once, and the top ten carry approximately 14%. Sample treatment: randomized to nivolumab then ipilimumab (arm A) or the reverse (arm B). The rearrangement uses TRBV6-8 and TRBJ2-3; D unclear. The source was tumor tissue (inferred from file names), collected from a patient given nivolumab and ipilimumab in sequence. The receptor was isolated from a human patient with melanoma. Some clones in this sample may be carry-over from other donors' samples. The CDR3 nucleotides are TGTGCCAGCAGTGAGTCTAGCACAGATACGCAGTATTTT. This sequence encodes CASSESSTDTQYF.